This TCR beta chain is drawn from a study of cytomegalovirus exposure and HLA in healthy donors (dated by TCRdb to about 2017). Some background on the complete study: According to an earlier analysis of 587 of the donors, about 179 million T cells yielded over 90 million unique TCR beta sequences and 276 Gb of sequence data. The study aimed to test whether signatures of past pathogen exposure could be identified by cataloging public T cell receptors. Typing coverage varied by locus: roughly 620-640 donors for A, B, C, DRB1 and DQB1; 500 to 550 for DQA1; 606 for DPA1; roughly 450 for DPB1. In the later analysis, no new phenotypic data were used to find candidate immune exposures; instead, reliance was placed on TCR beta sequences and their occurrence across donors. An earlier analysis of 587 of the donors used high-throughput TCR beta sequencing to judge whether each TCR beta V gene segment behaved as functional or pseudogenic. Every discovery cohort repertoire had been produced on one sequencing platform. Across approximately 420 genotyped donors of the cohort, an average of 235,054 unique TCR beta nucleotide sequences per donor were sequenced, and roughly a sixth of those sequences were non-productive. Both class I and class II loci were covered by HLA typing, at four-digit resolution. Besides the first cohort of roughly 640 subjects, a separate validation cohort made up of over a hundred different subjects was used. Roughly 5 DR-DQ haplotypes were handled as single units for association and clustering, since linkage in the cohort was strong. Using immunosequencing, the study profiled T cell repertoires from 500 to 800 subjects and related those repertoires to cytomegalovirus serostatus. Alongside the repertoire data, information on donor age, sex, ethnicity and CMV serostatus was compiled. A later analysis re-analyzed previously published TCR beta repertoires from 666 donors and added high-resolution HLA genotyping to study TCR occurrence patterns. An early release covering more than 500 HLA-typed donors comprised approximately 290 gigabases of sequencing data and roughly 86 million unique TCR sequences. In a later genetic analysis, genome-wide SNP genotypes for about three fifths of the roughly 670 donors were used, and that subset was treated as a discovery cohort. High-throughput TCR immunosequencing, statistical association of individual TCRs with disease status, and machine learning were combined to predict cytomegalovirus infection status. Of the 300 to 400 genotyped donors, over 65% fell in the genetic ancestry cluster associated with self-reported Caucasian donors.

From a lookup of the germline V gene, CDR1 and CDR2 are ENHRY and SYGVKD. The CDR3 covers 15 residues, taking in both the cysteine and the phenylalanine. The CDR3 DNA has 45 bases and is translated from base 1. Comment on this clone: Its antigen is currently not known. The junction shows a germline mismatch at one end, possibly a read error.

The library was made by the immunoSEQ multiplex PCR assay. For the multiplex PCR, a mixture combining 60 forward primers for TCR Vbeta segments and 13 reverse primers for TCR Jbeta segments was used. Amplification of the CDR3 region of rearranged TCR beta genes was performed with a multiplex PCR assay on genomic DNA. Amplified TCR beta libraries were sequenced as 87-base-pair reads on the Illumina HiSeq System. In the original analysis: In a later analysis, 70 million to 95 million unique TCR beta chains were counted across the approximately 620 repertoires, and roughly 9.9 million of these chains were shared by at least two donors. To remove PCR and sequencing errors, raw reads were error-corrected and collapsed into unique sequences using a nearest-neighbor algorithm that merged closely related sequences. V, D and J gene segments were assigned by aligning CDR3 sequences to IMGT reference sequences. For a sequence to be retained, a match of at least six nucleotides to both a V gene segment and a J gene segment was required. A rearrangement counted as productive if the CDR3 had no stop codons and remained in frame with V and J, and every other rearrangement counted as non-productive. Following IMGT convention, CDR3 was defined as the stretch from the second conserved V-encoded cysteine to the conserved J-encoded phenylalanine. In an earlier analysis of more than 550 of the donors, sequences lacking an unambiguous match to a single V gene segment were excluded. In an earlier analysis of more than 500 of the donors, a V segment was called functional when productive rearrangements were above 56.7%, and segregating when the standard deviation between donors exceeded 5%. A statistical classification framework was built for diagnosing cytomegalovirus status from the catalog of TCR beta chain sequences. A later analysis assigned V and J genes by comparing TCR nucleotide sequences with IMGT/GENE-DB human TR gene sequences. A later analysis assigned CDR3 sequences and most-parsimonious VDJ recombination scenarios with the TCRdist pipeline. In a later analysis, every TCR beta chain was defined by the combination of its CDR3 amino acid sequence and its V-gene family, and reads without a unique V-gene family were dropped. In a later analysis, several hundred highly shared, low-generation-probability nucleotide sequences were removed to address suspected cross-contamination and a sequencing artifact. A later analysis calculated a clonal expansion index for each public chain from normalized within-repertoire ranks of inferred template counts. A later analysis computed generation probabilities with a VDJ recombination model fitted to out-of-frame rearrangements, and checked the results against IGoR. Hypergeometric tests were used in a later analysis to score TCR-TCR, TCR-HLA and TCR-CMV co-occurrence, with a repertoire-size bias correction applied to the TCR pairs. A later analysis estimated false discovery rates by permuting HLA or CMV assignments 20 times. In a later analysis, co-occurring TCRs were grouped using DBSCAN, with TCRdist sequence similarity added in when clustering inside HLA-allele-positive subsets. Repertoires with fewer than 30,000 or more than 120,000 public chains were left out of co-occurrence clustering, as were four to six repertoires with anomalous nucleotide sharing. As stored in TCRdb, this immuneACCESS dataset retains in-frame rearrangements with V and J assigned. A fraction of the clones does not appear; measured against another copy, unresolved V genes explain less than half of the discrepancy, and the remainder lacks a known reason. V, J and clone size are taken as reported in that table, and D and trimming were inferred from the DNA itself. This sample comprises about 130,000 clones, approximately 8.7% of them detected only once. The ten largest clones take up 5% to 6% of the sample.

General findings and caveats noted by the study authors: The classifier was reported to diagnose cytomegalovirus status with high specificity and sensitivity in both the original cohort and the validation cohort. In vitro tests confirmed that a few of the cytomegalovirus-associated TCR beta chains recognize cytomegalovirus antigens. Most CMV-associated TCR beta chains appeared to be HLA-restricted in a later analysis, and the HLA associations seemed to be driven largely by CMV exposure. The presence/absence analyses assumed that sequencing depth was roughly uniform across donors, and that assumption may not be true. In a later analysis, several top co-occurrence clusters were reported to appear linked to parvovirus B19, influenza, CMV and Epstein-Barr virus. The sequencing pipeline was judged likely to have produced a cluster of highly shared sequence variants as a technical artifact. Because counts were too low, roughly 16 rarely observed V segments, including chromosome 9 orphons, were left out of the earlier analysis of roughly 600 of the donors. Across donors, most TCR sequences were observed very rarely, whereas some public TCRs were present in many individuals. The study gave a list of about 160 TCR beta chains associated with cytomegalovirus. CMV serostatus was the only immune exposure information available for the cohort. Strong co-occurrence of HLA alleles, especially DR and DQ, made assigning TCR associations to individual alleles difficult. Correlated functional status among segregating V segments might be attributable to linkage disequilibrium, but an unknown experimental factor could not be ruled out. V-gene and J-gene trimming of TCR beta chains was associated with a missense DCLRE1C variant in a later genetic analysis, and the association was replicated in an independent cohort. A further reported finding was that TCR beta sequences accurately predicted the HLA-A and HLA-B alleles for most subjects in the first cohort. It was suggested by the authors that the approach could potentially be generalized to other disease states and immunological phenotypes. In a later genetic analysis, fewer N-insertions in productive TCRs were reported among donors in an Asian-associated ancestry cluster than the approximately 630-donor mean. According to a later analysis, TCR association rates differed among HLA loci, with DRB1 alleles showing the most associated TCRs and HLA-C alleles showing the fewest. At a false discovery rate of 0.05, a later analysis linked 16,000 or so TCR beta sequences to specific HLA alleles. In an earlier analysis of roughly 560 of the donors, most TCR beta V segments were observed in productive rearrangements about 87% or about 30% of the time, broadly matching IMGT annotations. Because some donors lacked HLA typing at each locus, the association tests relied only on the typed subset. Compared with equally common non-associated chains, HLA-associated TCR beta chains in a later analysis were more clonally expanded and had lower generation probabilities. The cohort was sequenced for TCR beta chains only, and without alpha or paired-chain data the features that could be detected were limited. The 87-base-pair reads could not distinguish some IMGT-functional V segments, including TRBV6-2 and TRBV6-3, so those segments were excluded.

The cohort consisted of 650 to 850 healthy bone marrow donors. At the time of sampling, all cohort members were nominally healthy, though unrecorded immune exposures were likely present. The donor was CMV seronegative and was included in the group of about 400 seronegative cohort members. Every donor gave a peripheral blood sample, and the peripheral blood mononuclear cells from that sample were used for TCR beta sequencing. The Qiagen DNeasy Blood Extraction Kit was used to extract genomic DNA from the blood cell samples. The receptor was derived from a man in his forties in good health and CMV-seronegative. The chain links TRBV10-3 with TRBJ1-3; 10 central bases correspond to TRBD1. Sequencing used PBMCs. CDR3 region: CAIGEGGQGRNTIYF. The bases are TGTGCCATCGGTGAAGGGGGACAGGGGAGAAACACCATATATTTT.